This T cell receptor beta chain was identified in a study of control samples from healthy donors and cancer patients. This CDR3 is 13 amino acids long. J gave up 5 bases and V 11 bases, and 8 bases lay outside the gene matches. Per germline, CDR1 MNHEY and CDR2 SVGAGI. Profiled with immunoSEQ multiplex PCR; TCRdb holds only in-frame clones, not every one. The data hold about 15,000 clones, with 75% to 90% observed a single time. This sequence originates from a woman aged 70-85 years with colorectal cancer. The chain employs TRBV6-5 and TRBJ2-2, with 7 bases aligning to TRBD1. Sequenced material: PBMCs. CDR3 coding DNA: TGTGCCGGGAGACAGGGTGAAACCGGGGAGCTGTTTTTT. Translation gives CAGRQGETGELFF.